What follows are 22 T cell receptor beta chains derived from one specimen sequenced in a study of T cell changes during pregnancy in multiple sclerosis. Assay used: immunoSEQ multiplex PCR; TCRdb lists only in-frame clones, some missing. The profile shows tens of thousands of clones, 92% of them singletons. Sequenced material: peripheral blood, taken before pregnancy. These receptors came from a female donor with multiple sclerosis, enrolled in a pregnancy study.

The V and J genes are TRBV7-2 and TRBJ1-2; 9 bases are a match to TRBD1. The length of the CDR3 is 15 residues. Germline-derived CDR1 and CDR2 are SGHTA and FQGNSA. Unmatched junction bases numbered 10, after V lost 5 bases and J lost 6 bases. For the CDR3, the DNA is TGTGCCAGCAGCCCTTTGACAGGGGGGATCAATGGCTACACCTTC. This encodes CASSPLTGGINGYTF.

The chain uses TRBV30 and TRBJ2-3, with 9 bases fitting TRBD2. The CDR3 has 15 amino acids. Germline loops: CDR1 GTSNPN, CDR2 SVGIG (reference sequence). The junction had 5 bases not matched to a gene; V was cut back by 0 bases and J by 4 bases. As DNA, the CDR3 is TGTGCCTGGAGTGTAGGCGGGGGGGCGGCAGATACGCAGTATTTT. It yields the protein CAWSVGGGAADTQYF. Full variable domain (remainder filled in from reference TRBV30 and TRBJ2-3): SQTIHQWPATLVQPVGSPLSLECTVEGTSNPNLYWYRQAAGRGLQLLFYSVGIGQISSEVPQNLSASRPQDRQFILSSKKLLLSDSGFYLCAWSVGGGAADTQYFGPGTRLTVL.

The chain has TRBV7-9 and TRBJ2-3; 8 bases match TRBD2. V lost 2 bases and J lost 4; bases outside the gene matches: 5. CDR3 length: 15 amino acids. Germline lookup yields CDR1 SEHNR and CDR2 FQNEAQ (reference sequence). Here the CDR3 DNA reads TGTGCCAGCAGCTTATTTACCGGGGGGGCAGATACGCAGTATTTT. Amino acids: CASSLFTGGADTQYF.

The chain uses TRBV6-6 and TRBJ2-2; 8 positions match TRBD1. Trimming removed 10 bases from V and 1 base from J; junction bases left unmatched: 8. Germline CDR1 is MNHNY and CDR2 is SVGAGI (reference sequence). The CDR3 contains 15 residues. Written as DNA, the CDR3 is TGTGCCACCAGCGGACAGGGTCTGAACACCGGGGAGCTGTTTTTT. This encodes CATSGQGLNTGELFF.

The chain joins TRBV6-5 to TRBJ2-3; 9 bases agree with TRBD1. The CDR3 runs 15 residues. From germline, CDR1 is MNHEY and CDR2 SVGAGI. J was trimmed by 4 bases and V by 6 bases; bases with no gene match: 8. The CDR3 protein is CASRQMGTGPDTQYF. CDR3 nucleotides: TGTGCCAGCAGACAAATGGGGACAGGGCCAGATACGCAGTATTTT.

The V and J genes are TRBV5-6 and TRBJ2-7; 9 bases match TRBD2. After removal of 2 bases from V and 0 bases from J, the junction contained 3 bases not matched to a gene. There are 15 residues in the CDR3. The V gene's germline CDR1 is SGHDT and CDR2 YYEEEE. The CDR3: CASSFGLANSYEQYF. The DNA for the CDR3 is TGTGCCAGCAGCTTCGGACTAGCGAACTCCTACGAGCAGTACTTC.

Notes on this clone: The same CDR3 can be traced to other DNA sequences in this sample. The chain joins TRBV9 to TRBJ2-7, with 7 nucleotides matching TRBD1. CDR1 is SGDLS, CDR2 YYNGEE, per germline. The CDR3 has 14 residues. The junction had 4 bases not matched to a gene; V was cut back by 0 bases and J by 4 bases. The CDR3 DNA is TGTGCCAGCAGCGTAGGAGGGACAGCATACGAGCAGTACTTC. Its translation is CASSVGGTAYEQYF.

This clone is a singleton in its sample. The rearrangement uses TRBV7-2 and TRBJ2-7; 9 bases match TRBD1. The CDR3 sequence is 13 residues long. Per the germline V gene, CDR1 is SGHTA and CDR2 is FQGNSA. The J segment lost 5 bases and the V segment lost 5 bases, leaving 4 bases of the junction unmatched. CDR3 DNA: TGTGCCAGCAGCCGAGGGACAGGGCACGAGCAGTACTTC. As protein: CASSRGTGHEQYF.

This clone has a single count. The V gene is TRBV5-4, the J gene TRBJ2-1; D is possibly TRBD1 (9 bases). The CDR3 is 16 residues long. Germline-derived CDR1 and CDR2 are SGHNT and YYREEE (reference sequence). The V end lost 4 bases, the J end lost 1 base, and 15 bases lay between the germline ends. Here the CDR3 reads CASSREGTGSYNEQFF. The DNA for the CDR3 is TGTGCCAGCAGCCGGGAGGGGACAGGGTCCTACAATGAGCAGTTCTTC.

The gene calls are TRBV6-6 and TRBJ1-3; tentative D call: TRBD1 (6 bases). Germline CDR1 and CDR2: MNHNY and SVGAGI (reference sequence). CDR3 size: 16 residues. Trimming stripped 4 bases from V and 4 bases from J, with 17 bases between. CDR3 region: CASSLTPGVGGNTIYF. In DNA, the CDR3 is TGTGCCAGCAGTTTAACCCCAGGGGTAGGGGGAAACACCATATATTTT.

The chain employs TRBV30 and TRBJ2-3; D gene unclear. Germline lookup yields CDR1 GTSNPN and CDR2 SVGIG (reference sequence). Trimming removed 7 bases from V and 6 bases from J, with 8 bases in between. This CDR3 has 10 residues. CDR3 residues: CASHMDTQYF. CDR3 in DNA: TGTGCCTCTCACATGGATACGCAGTATTTT.

The chain is built from TRBV5-5 and TRBJ1-2; 7 positions agree with TRBD1. The CDR3 has 13 amino acids. Germline V gene lookup returns CDR1 SGHKS and CDR2 YYEKEE (reference sequence). V was pared by 1 base and J by 6 bases, with 3 bases of the junction left unmatched. The CDR3 DNA follows: TGTGCCAGCAGCTTGAACAGGGGTGATGGCTACACCTTC. Translated: CASSLNRGDGYTF.

The count of this clone is one. The V call is TRBV20-1, the J call TRBJ2-2; 7 nucleotides line up with TRBD1. The length of the CDR3 is 11 residues. Germline trimming cut 6 bases from V and 7 bases from J; bases unmatched to any gene: 2. Germline CDR1 reads DFQATT; CDR2 reads SNEGSKA (reference sequence). Here the CDR3 reads CSATGDGELFF. CDR3 bases: TGCAGTGCCACAGGGGACGGGGAGCTGTTTTTT.

The chain joins TRBV7-3 to TRBJ2-3; 8 bases are shared with TRBD2. Germline CDR1 and CDR2: SGHTA and FQGTGA. The V and J ends lost 2 bases and 5 bases, in that order; junction bases with no gene match: 3. The CDR3 runs to 14 residues. The CDR3 region has the DNA TGTGCCAGCAGCTTAGCGGGGGGTGGAGATACGCAGTATTTT. Translating it yields CASSLAGGGDTQYF.

This clone was seen more than once but under ten times. The chain combines TRBV4-1 with TRBJ1-1; D unresolved. V shed 4 bases and J shed 0 bases, with 9 bases lying between them. This CDR3 is 14 amino acids long. The germline V gene has CDR1 MGHRA and CDR2 YSYEKL. The DNA for the CDR3 is TGCGCCAGCAGCCCTAGCGTTGTGAACACTGAAGCTTTCTTT. It is translated as CASSPSVVNTEAFF.

The rearrangement joins TRBV6-1 to TRBJ2-3; 7 bases fit TRBD2. The CDR3 consists of 15 residues. CDR1 and CDR2 (germline): MNHNS, SASEGT. After removal of 4 bases from V and 2 bases from J, the junction contained 6 bases not matched to a gene. For the CDR3, the DNA is TGTGCCAGCAGTGCCCTGGGACTAAACACAGATACGCAGTATTTT. It translates to CASSALGLNTDTQYF.

The chain has TRBV19 and TRBJ2-3; 8 bases map to TRBD2. With 2 bases clipped from V and 1 base from J, the junction kept 11 bases outside the gene matches. Germline loops: CDR1 LNHDA, CDR2 SQIVND (reference sequence). The CDR3 runs 18 residues. The CDR3 DNA sequence: TGTGCCAGTAGTATACAGCCCCTCAGCGGGGGCCGCACAGATACGCAGTATTTT. This translates into CASSIQPLSGGRTDTQYF.

Note on this clone: Other DNA sequences in the same sample also yield this CDR3. The V and J genes are TRBV7-8 and TRBJ1-5, with a tentative D call TRBD1 (6 bases). V dropped 5 bases and J dropped 0 bases, with 11 bases sitting between them. Germline lookup yields CDR1 SGHVS and CDR2 FQNEAQ. There are 15 residues in the CDR3. CDR3 residues: CASSADSYSNQPQHF. As DNA, the CDR3 is TGTGCCAGCAGCGCGGACAGCTATAGCAATCAGCCCCAGCATTTT.

V and J are TRBV2 and TRBJ2-1; possibly TRBD2 for D (9 bases). The CDR3 consists of 13 residues. The V gene lost 11 bases and the J gene lost 10 bases, with 21 bases spanning the gap. Germline values: CDR1 SNHLY, CDR2 FYNNEI. The CDR3 DNA reads TGTGCCGGACAGGGACTAGCCCGGGCAGAGCAGTTCTTC. Its protein product is CAGQGLARAEQFF.

The chain joins TRBV4-2 to TRBJ2-3, with 15 bases identical to TRBD2. From germline, CDR1 is LGHNA and CDR2 YNFKEQ. This CDR3 comprises 19 residues. The J segment lost 2 bases and the V segment lost 0 bases, leaving 6 bases of the junction unmatched. CDR3 DNA: TGTGCCAGCAGCCAAGAAGGGACTAGCGGGGGGTTCGTCACAGATACGCAGTATTTT. Its translation: CASSQEGTSGGFVTDTQYF.

In this sample, this clone turned up once. The chain uses TRBV9 and TRBJ2-5; D possibly corresponds to TRBD1 (6 bases). Germline V CDR1 and CDR2: SGDLS, YYNGEE. V lost 1 base, J lost 5 bases, and 21 bases lay in between. This CDR3 region has 17 residues. The CDR3 nucleotides are TGTGCCAGCAGCGTATCAGGACAGTGGGGATTTGGGGAGACCCAGTACTTC. Protein product: CASSVSGQWGFGETQYF.

The chain is built from TRBV6-6 and TRBJ1-4; D remains ambiguous. V gave up 6 bases and J gave up 7 bases, with 15 bases separating them. Per the germline V gene, CDR1 is MNHNY and CDR2 is SVGAGI (reference sequence). The CDR3 consists of 14 residues. The CDR3 reads CASRRWRTIEKLFF. The CDR3 DNA is TGTGCCAGCAGACGGTGGAGGACGATTGAAAAACTGTTTTTT.